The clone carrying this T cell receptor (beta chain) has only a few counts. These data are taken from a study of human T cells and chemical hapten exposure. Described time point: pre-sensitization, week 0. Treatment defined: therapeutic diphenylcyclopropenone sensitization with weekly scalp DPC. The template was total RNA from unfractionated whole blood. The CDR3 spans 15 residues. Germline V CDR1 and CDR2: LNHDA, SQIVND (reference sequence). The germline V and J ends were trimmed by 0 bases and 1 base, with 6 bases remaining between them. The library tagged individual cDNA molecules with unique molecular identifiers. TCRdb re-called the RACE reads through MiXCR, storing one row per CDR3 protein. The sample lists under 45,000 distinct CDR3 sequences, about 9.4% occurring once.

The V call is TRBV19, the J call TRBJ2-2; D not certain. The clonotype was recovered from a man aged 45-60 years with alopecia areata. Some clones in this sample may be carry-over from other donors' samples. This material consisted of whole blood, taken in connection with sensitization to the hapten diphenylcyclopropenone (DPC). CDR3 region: CASSIDGGNTGELFF. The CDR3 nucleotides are TGTGCCAGTAGTATAGATGGCGGGAACACCGGGGAGCTGTTTTTT. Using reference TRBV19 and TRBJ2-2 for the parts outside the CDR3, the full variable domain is DGGITQSPKYLFRKEGQNVTLSCEQNLNHDAMYWYRQDPGQGLRLIYYSQIVNDFQKGDIAEGYSVSREKKESFPLTVTSAQKNPTAFYLCASSIDGGNTGELFFGEGSRLTVL.